A single sample gave rise to the 19 T cell receptor beta chains below, sequenced in a study of OX40 agonist ivuxolimab in advanced cancers. Sequencing used immunoSEQ multiplex PCR; TCRdb keeps in-frame clones, though not all of them. Altogether around 64,000 clones are present, about 89% being singletons, with the ten largest covering more than 12%. The sample was CD4+ or CD8+ T cells sorted from blood, taken in a trial of the OX40 agonist ivuxolimab. These receptors were taken from an adult with an advanced solid tumor such as melanoma, head and neck, liver or kidney cancer.

This sequence joins TRBV5-4 and TRBJ2-7; 10 bases align to TRBD2. Per germline, CDR1 SGHNT and CDR2 YYREEE (reference sequence). The CDR3 length is 14 residues. Trimming cost V 2 bases and J 5 bases; bases outside gene matches: 4. The CDR3 is CASSLASGSHEQYF. CDR3 coding DNA: TGTGCCAGCAGCTTAGCTAGCGGGAGCCACGAGCAGTACTTC.

J is TRBJ2-3 and V is TRBV7-2; 8 positions agree with TRBD2. The germline V gene encodes CDR1 SGHTA and CDR2 FQGNSA. The CDR3 is 18 residues long. The ends lost 2 bases at V and 4 bases at J; junction bases unmatched: 14. This CDR3 reads CASSLNRRAGAVADTQYF. CDR3 bases: TGTGCCAGCAGCTTAAATCGGCGAGCGGGAGCGGTGGCAGATACGCAGTATTTT. The whole variable domain, remainder taken from reference TRBV7-2 and TRBJ2-3, is GAGVSQSPSNKVTEKGKDVELRCDPISGHTALYWYRQSLGQGLEFLIYFQGNSAPDKSGLPSDRFSAERTGGSVSTLTIQRTQQEDSAVYLCASSLNRRAGAVADTQYFGPGTRLTVL.

The chain employs TRBV5-6 and TRBJ2-7; D is uncertain. The CDR3 totals 12 residues. Deletions cut 0 bases from V and 4 bases from J, with 5 bases between. From germline, CDR1 is SGHDT and CDR2 YYEEEE. For the CDR3, the DNA is TGTGCCAGCAGCTTGGAGCCTTACGAGCAGTACTTC. This encodes CASSLEPYEQYF.

V gene TRBV19 combines with J gene TRBJ1-1; D is perhaps TRBD1 (6 bases). From germline, CDR1 is LNHDA and CDR2 SQIVND (reference sequence). This CDR3 spans 15 amino acids. Trimming cost V 5 bases and J 0 bases, with 13 bases left between them. The CDR3 nucleotides are TGTGCCAGTAGTGAAGGGCAGGGGCTGAACACTGAAGCTTTCTTT. It specifies CASSEGQGLNTEAFF.

This chain uses TRBV19 with TRBJ1-4; maybe TRBD1 (6 bases). The germline CDR1 and CDR2 sequences are LNHDA and SQIVND (reference sequence). The CDR3 length is 14 residues. V was trimmed by 4 bases and J by 7 bases, leaving 13 bases between them. In DNA, the CDR3 is TGTGCCAGTAGTACCCGAACAGGGAGTGAAAAACTGTTTTTT. It codes for CASSTRTGSEKLFF.

V is TRBV28 and J is TRBJ2-6; unclear D gene. Germline V gives CDR1 MDHEN, CDR2 SYDVKM. V was pared by 3 bases and J by 2 bases, with 8 bases between. This CDR3 region has 15 residues. The CDR3 nucleotides are TGTGCCAGCAGTTTGGAGTTAGCTGGGGCCAACGTCCTGACTTTC. It codes for CASSLELAGANVLTF.

The V and J genes are TRBV28 and TRBJ2-1, with D perhaps matching TRBD1 or TRBD2 (5 bases each). CDR1 and CDR2 (germline): MDHEN, SYDVKM. The CDR3 length is 17 residues. Trimming took off 6 bases at V and 0 bases at J, with 18 bases between the two ends. In nucleotides, the CDR3 is TGTGCCAGCAGCTTCCCAGGGACCCACTCCTCCTACAATGAGCAGTTCTTC. Translating gives CASSFPGTHSSYNEQFF.

The CDR3 region has the DNA TGTGCCAGCAGCCAGTGGGCTAGCTACGAGCAGTACTTC. Translation: CASSQWASYEQYF. The chain couples TRBV14 to TRBJ2-7; the D is unclear. From germline, CDR1 is SGHDN and CDR2 FVKESK. Trimming left V 3 bases short and J 3 bases short, with 9 bases between. This CDR3 is 13 amino acids long.

The chain uses TRBV29-1 and TRBJ2-1; D possibly corresponds to TRBD1 (5 bases). The V end was cut by 2 bases, the J end by 0 bases, with 26 bases between. Germline V gene lookup returns CDR1 SQVTM and CDR2 ANQGSEA. The CDR3 spans 20 residues. The DNA of the CDR3 is TGCAGCGTTGAATGGGCTGGCCAGGGTGTCGGGCAAGGCTCCTACAATGAGCAGTTCTTC. Its protein product is CSVEWAGQGVGQGSYNEQFF.

CDR3 sequence reads: CASSLEDRSYEQYF. CDR3 DNA sequence: TGCGCCAGCAGCCTCGAGGACAGGAGCTACGAGCAGTACTTC. This chain joins TRBV5-1 and TRBJ2-7; TRBD1 matches 7 bases. The CDR3 spans 14 residues. Germline assignment: CDR1 SGHRS and CDR2 YFSETQ. Germline trimming cut 4 bases from V and 3 bases from J; bases unmatched to any gene: 7.

The chain is built from TRBV15 and TRBJ2-1; no clear D gene. V lost 5 bases to trimming and J lost 5 bases, with 10 bases between them. There are 13 residues in the CDR3. Germline lookup yields CDR1 LNHNV and CDR2 YYDKDF (reference sequence). The CDR3, as DNA: TGTGCCACCAGCTTCTCCACTCACAATGAGCAGTTCTTC. Its translation is CATSFSTHNEQFF.

The chain is built from TRBV6-1 and TRBJ1-5; no reliable D call. The CDR3 runs to 15 residues. The germline V gene encodes CDR1 MNHNS and CDR2 SASEGT. The V and J ends lost 10 bases and 2 bases respectively, with 18 bases between them. This CDR3 reads CATLWTPRGNQPQHF. The CDR3 DNA sequence: TGTGCCACCTTATGGACCCCGCGGGGCAATCAGCCCCAGCATTTT.

J is TRBJ2-7 and V is TRBV6-1; 8 bases fit TRBD2. The germline V gene has CDR1 MNHNS and CDR2 SASEGT. V trimming: 6 bases; J trimming: 1 base; junction bases outside the gene matches: 5. CDR3 length: 14 residues. The CDR3 coding sequence is TGTGCCAGCAGCCAGACTAGCGCTTCCTACGAGCAGTACTTC. Residues: CASSQTSASYEQYF.

As concerns this clone: A read error may produce the germline difference seen at one junction end. The rearrangement joins TRBV4-1 to TRBJ1-4; D not certain. CDR1 is MGHRA, CDR2 YSYEKL, per germline. The CDR3 has 16 residues. CDR3 in amino acids: CTSSLYYGTTNEKLFF. CDR3 nucleotides: TGCACCAGCAGCCTCTATTACGGAACAACTAATGAAAAACTGTTTTTT.

The rearrangement joins TRBV6-1 to TRBJ1-1, with 7 positions matching TRBD1. The CDR3 runs to 17 residues. Germline assignment: CDR1 MNHNS and CDR2 SASEGT. The junction had 10 bases not matched to a gene; V was cut back by 3 bases and J by 0 bases. CDR3 sequence (DNA): TGTGCCAGCAGTGACTTCGGACAGGTTGGGATGAACACTGAAGCTTTCTTT. Amino acids: CASSDFGQVGMNTEAFF.

This chain connects TRBV4-1 to TRBJ2-7, with D perhaps TRBD2 (7 bases). V shed 0 bases and J shed 0 bases, with 9 bases lying between them. Per the germline V gene, CDR1 is MGHRA and CDR2 is YSYEKL. The CDR3 length is 15 residues. CDR3 nucleotide sequence: TGCGCCAGCAGCCAAGAAGGGGGGGGCTCCTACGAGCAGTACTTC. Residues: CASSQEGGGSYEQYF.

V usage is TRBV6-1 and J usage is TRBJ2-6; no reliable D call. Germline V CDR1 and CDR2: MNHNS, SASEGT. The CDR3 covers 15 residues. V gave up 0 bases and J gave up 0 bases, with 3 bases separating them. The CDR3 bases are TGTGCCAGCAGTGAAGCGAGCTCTGGGGCCAACGTCCTGACTTTC. It translates to CASSEASSGANVLTF.

This clone came up once. The chain is built from TRBV2 and TRBJ2-1, with unresolved D. The CDR3 is 11 amino acids. Trimming took off 8 bases at V and 9 bases at J, with 11 bases between the two ends. The germline gives CDR1 SNHLY, CDR2 FYNNEI. For the CDR3, the DNA is TGTGCCAGCCGGGCCCTGGGTGAGCAGTTCTTC. Protein product: CASRALGEQFF.

The chain joins TRBV14 to TRBJ1-2; D is perhaps TRBD1 (6 bases). The CDR3 has 13 amino acids. Trimming cost V 5 bases and J 4 bases, with 11 bases left between them. Germline lookup yields CDR1 SGHDN and CDR2 FVKESK. The CDR3 is CASSDAGVYGYTF. The CDR3 coding sequence is TGTGCCAGCAGCGACGCAGGGGTCTATGGCTACACCTTC.